This T cell receptor beta chain was retrieved from a study of T-cell memory formation after mild COVID-19. Study as a whole: The study found TCR clusters largely donor specific. Study outcomes and limitations: Cross-reactive memory apparently joined, as some responding clones appeared in pre-infection memory.

TCR alpha and TCR beta cDNA libraries carrying sample barcodes and UMIs came from 5'RACE with constant-segment primers. TCRdb called the 5' RACE reads again in MiXCR, with one record for every CDR3 protein. The sample holds about 310,000 distinct CDR3 sequences, more than 15% seen once. Germline V gene sequence: CDR1 SGHDN, CDR2 FVKESK. The germline V and J ends were trimmed by 2 bases and 5 bases, with 13 bases remaining between them. The length of the CDR3 is 15 residues. Concerning this clonotype itself: Its antigen is not identified.

Sequenced material: PBMCs or a T cell subset sorted from them (not recorded which). The clonotype originates from a man aged 18 to 29 who had mild COVID-19 (a few samples of this study predate the infection). Cell type and time point are not known. The chain combines TRBV14 with TRBJ2-1; the D gene is possibly TRBD2 (6 bases). CDR3 protein: CASSQSQRAHNEQFF. The CDR3 DNA sequence: TGTGCCAGCAGCCAATCGCAGCGGGCCCACAATGAGCAGTTCTTC.